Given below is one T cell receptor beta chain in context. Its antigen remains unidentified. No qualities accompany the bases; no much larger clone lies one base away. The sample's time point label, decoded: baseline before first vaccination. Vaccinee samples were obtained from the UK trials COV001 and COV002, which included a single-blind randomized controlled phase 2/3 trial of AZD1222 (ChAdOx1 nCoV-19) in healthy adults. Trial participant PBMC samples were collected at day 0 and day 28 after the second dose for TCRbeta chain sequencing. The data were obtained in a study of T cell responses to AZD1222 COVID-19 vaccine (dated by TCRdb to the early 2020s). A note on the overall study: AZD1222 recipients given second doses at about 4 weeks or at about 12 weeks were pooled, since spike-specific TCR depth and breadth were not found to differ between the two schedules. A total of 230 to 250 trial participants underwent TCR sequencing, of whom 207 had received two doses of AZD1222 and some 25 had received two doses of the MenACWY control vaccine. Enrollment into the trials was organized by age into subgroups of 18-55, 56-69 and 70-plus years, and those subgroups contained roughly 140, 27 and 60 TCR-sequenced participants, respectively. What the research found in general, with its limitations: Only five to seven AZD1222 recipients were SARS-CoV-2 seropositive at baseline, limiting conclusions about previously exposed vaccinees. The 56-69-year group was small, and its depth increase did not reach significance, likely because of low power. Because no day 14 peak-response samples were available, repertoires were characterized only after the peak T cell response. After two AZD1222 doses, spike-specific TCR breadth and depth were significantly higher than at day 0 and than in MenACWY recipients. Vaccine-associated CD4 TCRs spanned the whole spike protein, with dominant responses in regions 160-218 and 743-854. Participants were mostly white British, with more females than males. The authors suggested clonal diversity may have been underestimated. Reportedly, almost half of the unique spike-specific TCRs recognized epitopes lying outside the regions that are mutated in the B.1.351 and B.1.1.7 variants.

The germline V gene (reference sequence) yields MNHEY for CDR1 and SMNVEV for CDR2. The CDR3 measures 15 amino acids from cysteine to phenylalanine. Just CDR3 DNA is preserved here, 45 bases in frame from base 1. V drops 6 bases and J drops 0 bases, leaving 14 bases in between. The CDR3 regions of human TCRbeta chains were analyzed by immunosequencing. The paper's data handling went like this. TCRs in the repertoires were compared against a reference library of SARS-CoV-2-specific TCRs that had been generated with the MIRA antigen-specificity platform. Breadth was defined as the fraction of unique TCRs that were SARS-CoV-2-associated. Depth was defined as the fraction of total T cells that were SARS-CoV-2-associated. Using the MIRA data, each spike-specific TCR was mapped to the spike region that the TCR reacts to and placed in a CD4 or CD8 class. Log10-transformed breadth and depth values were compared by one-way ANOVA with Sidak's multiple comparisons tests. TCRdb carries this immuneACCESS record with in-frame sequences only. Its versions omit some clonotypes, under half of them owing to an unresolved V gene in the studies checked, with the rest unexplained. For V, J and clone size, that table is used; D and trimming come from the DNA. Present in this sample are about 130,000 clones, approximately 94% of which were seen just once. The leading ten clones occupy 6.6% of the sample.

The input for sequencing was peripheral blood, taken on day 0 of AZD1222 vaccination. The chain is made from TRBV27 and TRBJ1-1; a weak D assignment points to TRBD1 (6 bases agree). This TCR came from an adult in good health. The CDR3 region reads CASREGVYLNTEAFF. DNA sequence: TGTGCCAGCAGGGAGGGGGTTTATCTGAACACTGAAGCTTTCTTT.